Presented here are 6 T cell receptor beta chains from one specimen sequenced in a study of cytomegalovirus exposure and HLA in healthy donors. PCR primers comprised 60 Vbeta and 13 Jbeta primers. Sequencing used immunoSEQ multiplex PCR; TCRdb keeps in-frame clones, though not all of them. The sample lists some 170,000 clones, approximately 80% occurring once. The source material was PBMCs. These receptors were obtained from a man aged 18-30 years in good health and CMV-seropositive.

The chain employs TRBV27 and TRBJ2-1; D gene ambiguous. There are 15 residues in the CDR3. The germline V and J ends were trimmed by 2 bases and 2 bases, with 10 bases remaining between them. In germline, CDR1 is MNHEY, CDR2 SMNVEV (reference sequence). The CDR3 DNA is TGTGCCAGCAGTTTAGGCCAGCGTCCCTACAATGAGCAGTTCTTC. Translation gives CASSLGQRPYNEQFF.

The V and J genes are TRBV9 and TRBJ2-1; 12 bases match TRBD2. CDR1 and CDR2 from the germline V gene are SGDLS and YYNGEE. The CDR3 totals 13 residues. Trimming removed 2 bases from V and 13 bases from J; junction bases left unmatched: 4. The CDR3, as DNA: TGTGCCAGCAGCGTTAGACTAGCGGGAGACCAGTTCTTC. Translating it yields CASSVRLAGDQFF.

This chain connects TRBV13 to TRBJ2-1; D remains unclear. The CDR3 sequence is 14 residues long. V was cut by 2 bases and J by 7 bases, with 12 bases left in between. Germline-derived CDR1 and CDR2 are PRHDT and FYEKMQ (reference sequence). CDR3 DNA: TGTGCCAGCAGCTTAATCGGCCGAGGTAATGAGCAGTTCTTC. Its translation is CASSLIGRGNEQFF.

This clone was observed a few times. This chain links TRBV14 with TRBJ2-3, with TRBD2 identical over 9 bases. V gave up 4 bases and J gave up 9 bases; unmatched junction bases: 11. CDR3 length equals 15 residues. Germline values: CDR1 SGHDN, CDR2 FVKESK. The DNA for the CDR3 is TGTGCCAGCAGCCGCGGGGGGGCCAGGGCTTGGACGCAGTATTTT. Its translation: CASSRGGARAWTQYF.

The rearrangement joins TRBV6-5 to TRBJ1-5; possibly TRBD1 for D (6 bases). The germline V and J ends were trimmed by 5 bases and 1 base, with 6 bases remaining between them. The germline V gene has CDR1 MNHEY and CDR2 SVGAGI. This CDR3 comprises 13 residues. CDR3 protein: CASSGQSNQPQHF. The CDR3 DNA reads TGTGCCAGCAGTGGACAGAGCAATCAGCCCCAGCATTTT.

The chain is built from TRBV29-1 and TRBJ2-3, with D possibly being TRBD1 (5 bases). The CDR3 totals 13 residues. Germline CDR1 reads SQVTM; CDR2 reads ANQGSEA. V was trimmed by 7 bases and J by 3 bases, leaving 14 bases between them. CDR3 coding DNA: TGCAGCGCAGTTAAGGGGAAAACAGATACGCAGTATTTT. Translating it yields CSAVKGKTDTQYF.